Below are 26 T cell receptor beta chains sequenced from a single sample in a study of Ad26.COV2.S vaccination and SARS-CoV-2 variants (dated by TCRdb to 2020 to 2022). Library construction relied on the immunoSEQ multiplex PCR assay. The source is immuneACCESS, and TCRdb retained only in-frame sequences with V and J called. Part of the clones is not carried over; for the studies checked, unresolved V genes explain less than half of this, and the remainder is unexplained. This sample gives some 640,000 clones in total; more than 70% of them show up just once. In total, the top ten clones hold approximately 1.5% of the sample. This specimen's treatment or condition label, interpreted: roughly 20 received Ad26.COV2.S at low or high dose, single or two shots; 5 received placebo; per-sample allocation not given. Repertoires of vaccine and placebo recipients were sequenced from samples collected on day 63 after the first injection.

This sample comprised peripheral blood, obtained in a trial of Ad26.COV2.S vaccine versus placebo. These receptors were obtained from a person aged 18 to 59 who received the Ad26.COV2.S COVID-19 vaccine or a placebo.

The V call is TRBV7-2, the J call TRBJ2-5, with a weak D call TRBD1 (5 bases). The CDR3 loop spans 12 amino acids. The germline V gene has CDR1 SGHTA and CDR2 FQGNSA. V shed 5 bases and J shed 8 bases, with 12 bases lying between them. The CDR3 region is CASSPHQGTQYF. The CDR3 DNA reads as TGTGCCAGCAGCCCGCATCAGGGAACCCAGTACTTC.

This clone was detected only a few times. The chain carries TRBV19 and TRBJ2-6, with TRBD1 identical over 7 bases. V gave up 7 bases and J gave up 4 bases; unmatched junction bases: 16. The CDR3 has 18 amino acids. Germline CDR1 LNHDA, CDR2 SQIVND (reference sequence). The CDR3 DNA reads as TGTGCCAGTACCGCAAGTGGGACAGCCTTTGTGGGGGCCAACGTCCTGACTTTC. Its translation: CASTASGTAFVGANVLTF.

V and J are TRBV27 and TRBJ2-3; 8 bases line up with TRBD2. Per the germline V gene, CDR1 is MNHEY and CDR2 is SMNVEV (reference sequence). CDR3 size: 14 residues. V shed 4 bases and J 6 bases; nucleotides not matched to a gene: 6. CDR3 DNA sequence: TGTGCCAGCAGTTCCAAGACTAGCGCCGATACGCAGTATTTT. Encoded protein: CASSSKTSADTQYF.

The chain combines TRBV2 with TRBJ1-5; D gene unclear. The germline CDR1 and CDR2 sequences are SNHLY and FYNNEI. This CDR3 is built from 12 residues. Between the trimmed V and J ends, which lost 1 base and 9 bases, there was a span of 7 bases. The CDR3, as DNA: TGTGCCAGCAGTGAAGTTGGGCTGCCCCAGCATTTT. Protein: CASSEVGLPQHF.

The V call is TRBV10-3, the J call TRBJ2-1, with D unclear. V lost 0 bases, J lost 8 bases, and 2 bases lay in between. Per germline, CDR1 ENHRY and CDR2 SYGVKD. The CDR3 runs 11 residues. DNA of the CDR3: TGTGCCATCAGTGAGTCGCATGAGCAGTTCTTC. It yields the protein CAISESHEQFF.

This chain uses TRBV18 with TRBJ1-2; 8 bases align to TRBD1. With 1 base clipped from V and 7 bases from J, the junction kept 8 bases outside the gene matches. This CDR3 is built from 15 residues. Germline CDR1 is KGHSH and CDR2 is LQKENI. CDR3 in amino acids: CASSPLGQGQGGYTF. The DNA for the CDR3 is TGTGCCAGCTCACCACTTGGACAGGGCCAAGGTGGCTACACCTTC.

This rearrangement joins TRBV27 to TRBJ2-3; TRBD2 matches at 10 bases. Germline V lookup: CDR1 MNHEY, CDR2 SMNVEV (reference sequence). The CDR3 runs to 15 residues. Trimming at V came to 1 base and at J to 4 bases, leaving 2 bases not matched to a gene. CDR3 sequence: CASSLYLAGADTQYF. The CDR3 DNA reads as TGTGCCAGCAGTTTATATCTAGCGGGGGCAGATACGCAGTATTTT.

CDR3 sequence (DNA): TGTGCCAGCAGTGAAGTAAGCTCTGGAAACACCATATATTTT. This translates into CASSEVSSGNTIYF. The V and J genes are TRBV2 and TRBJ1-3, with no clear D. This CDR3 comprises 14 residues. The V and J ends lost 1 base and 0 bases respectively, with 4 bases between them. The germline CDR1 and CDR2 sequences are SNHLY and FYNNEI. The variable domain in full, with the rest retrieved from reference TRBV2 and TRBJ1-3, is EPEVTQTPSHQVTQMGQEVILRCVPISNHLYFYWYRQILGQKVEFLVSFYNNEISEKSEIFDDQFSVERPDGSNFTLKIRSTKLEDSAMYFCASSEVSSGNTIYFGEGSWLTVV.

A single count supports this clone. The rearrangement uses TRBV3-1 (or the pseudogene TRBV3-2) and TRBJ1-6; D is possibly TRBD1 (5 bases). Per germline, CDR1 LGHDT and CDR2 YNNKEL (reference sequence). The CDR3 covers 15 residues. V was clipped by 0 bases and J by 10 bases, with 13 bases between them. CDR3 protein: CASSQDRGGRSPLHF. As DNA, the CDR3 is TGTGCCAGCAGCCAAGATCGGGGGGGGAGGTCACCCCTCCACTTT.

The V call is TRBV11-2, the J call TRBJ2-5; a weak D match, TRBD1 (5 bases). V shed 0 bases and J shed 2 bases, with 10 bases lying between them. Germline CDR1 and CDR2: SGHAT and FQNNGV. The CDR3 is 15 amino acids. CDR3 amino acids: CASSLEQGPQETQYF. CDR3 DNA sequence: TGTGCCAGCAGCTTAGAGCAGGGCCCACAAGAGACCCAGTACTTC.

The chain recombines TRBV19 with TRBJ1-5; D is unclear. In germline, CDR1 is LNHDA, CDR2 SQIVND (reference sequence). The CDR3 extends over 15 amino acids. The V and J ends lost 5 bases and 4 bases respectively, with 15 bases between them. CDR3 sequence: CASSVVATPNQPQHF. The CDR3 bases are TGTGCCAGTAGTGTGGTGGCAACTCCGAATCAGCCCCAGCATTTT.

The rearrangement uses TRBV5-6 and TRBJ2-7; D may be TRBD1 or TRBD2 (6 bases each). CDR3 length: 16 amino acids. With 1 base removed from V and 3 bases from J, the gap between germline ends came to 17 bases. Germline loops: CDR1 SGHDT, CDR2 YYEEEE. The CDR3 sequence: CASSLPGHRLDYEQYF. For the CDR3, the DNA is TGTGCCAGCAGCTTGCCGGGACACCGACTAGACTACGAGCAGTACTTC. Using reference TRBV5-6 and TRBJ2-7 for the parts outside the CDR3, the full variable domain is DAGVTQSPTHLIKTRGQQVTLRCSPKSGHDTVSWYQQALGQGPQFIFQYYEEEERQRGNFPDRFSGHQFPNYSSELNVNALLLGDSALYLCASSLPGHRLDYEQYFGPGTRLTVT.

Written as DNA, the CDR3 is TGCGCCAGCAGCCAAGTGGTGAGTCAGCCCCAGCATTTT. Protein product: CASSQVVSQPQHF. J is TRBJ1-5 and V is TRBV4-3; D uncertain. V was pared by 1 base and J by 6 bases, with 7 bases between. Germline V gene sequence: CDR1 LGHNA, CDR2 YSLEER. The CDR3 has 13 residues.

The V gene is TRBV6-4, the J gene TRBJ1-1; weak D call: TRBD1 (6 bases). The germline CDR1 and CDR2 sequences are MRHNA and SNTAGT. The CDR3 extends over 14 amino acids. V was cut by 9 bases and J by 1 base, with 15 bases left in between. CDR3 amino acids: CASGGSGKNTEAFF. DNA of the CDR3: TGTGCCAGTGGGGGCTCAGGGAAGAACACTGAAGCTTTCTTT.

The gene calls are TRBV24-1 and TRBJ1-1; D remains ambiguous. Germline V gene data show CDR1 as KGHDR and CDR2 as SFDVKD. Trimming took off 7 bases at V and 0 bases at J, with 8 bases between the two ends. This CDR3 is built from 13 residues. The CDR3 DNA is TGTGCCACCAGGGATACAGTGAACACTGAAGCTTTCTTT. Its translation is CATRDTVNTEAFF.

This clone was recorded at least ten times. Written as DNA, the CDR3 is TGCGCCAGCACCCAGGGGGCGCGGACCTACAATGAGCAGTTCTTC. Encoded protein: CASTQGARTYNEQFF. The V gene is TRBV4-1, the J gene TRBJ2-1; 8 bases match TRBD1. CDR1 and CDR2 (germline): MGHRA, YSYEKL. J gave up 2 bases and V 7 bases, and 7 bases lay outside the gene matches. This CDR3 spans 15 amino acids.

The chain recombines TRBV19 with TRBJ2-3, with 11 bases fitting TRBD2. Germline CDR1 LNHDA, CDR2 SQIVND (reference sequence). CDR3 size: 15 residues. The trim removed 5 bases at V and 3 bases at J, leaving 4 bases unmatched. The CDR3 spells CASSLRTSGTDTQYF. The CDR3 DNA reads as TGTGCCAGTAGTCTCAGGACTAGCGGGACAGATACGCAGTATTTT.

The chain is built from TRBV2 and TRBJ1-4; D gene uncertain. Trimming took off 3 bases at V and 8 bases at J, with 13 bases between the two ends. Per germline, CDR1 SNHLY and CDR2 FYNNEI. The CDR3 is 14 amino acids. CDR3 loop: CASSDVRIGEKLFF. CDR3 in DNA: TGTGCCAGCAGTGACGTCCGTATCGGGGAAAAACTGTTTTTT.

This rearrangement joins TRBV10-3 to TRBJ2-1; 11 bases line up with TRBD2. Germline V gives CDR1 ENHRY, CDR2 SYGVKD. This CDR3 has 15 amino acids. With V trimmed by 5 bases and J by 6 bases, 6 bases remained unmatched. CDR3 sequence reads: CAISQLAGETNEQFF. In nucleotides, the CDR3 is TGTGCCATCAGTCAACTAGCGGGGGAAACCAATGAGCAGTTCTTC.

The V and J genes are TRBV21-1 and TRBJ2-3; no DNA check was done on the table's D call, TRBD1. TRBV21-1 is annotated as a pseudogene. The CDR3 has 17 amino acids. The CDR3 reads CASSKGTGVPRTDTQYF. The CDR3 nucleotides are TGTGCCAGCAGCAAGGGGACAGGGGTACCTAGGACAGATACGCAGTATTTT.

The rearrangement joins TRBV7-2 to TRBJ1-4; the D is unclear. Germline V lookup: CDR1 SGHTA, CDR2 FQGNSA. The CDR3 is 13 residues long. V gave up 1 base and J gave up 4 bases, with 4 bases separating them. The CDR3 DNA reads TGTGCCAGCAGCTTAGGGCTTAATGAAAAACTGTTTTTT. Protein product: CASSLGLNEKLFF.

About this clone: Other DNA sequences in the same sample also yield this CDR3. The chain links TRBV10-3 to TRBJ1-2, with D possibly being TRBD1 (6 bases). Trimming cost V 4 bases and J 5 bases, with 8 bases left between them. The CDR3 covers 12 residues. The V gene's germline CDR1 is ENHRY and CDR2 SYGVKD. CDR3 DNA sequence: TGTGCCATCAGTGGGACAGAGTATGGCTACACCTTC. Translated, it gives CAISGTEYGYTF.

The chain uses TRBV10-3 and TRBJ2-3; D unresolved. Germline V gene data show CDR1 as ENHRY and CDR2 as SYGVKD. The CDR3 length is 15 residues. V lost 1 base and J 2 bases, leaving 10 bases between the germline ends. The CDR3 loop is CAISEFGGDTDTQYF. In DNA, the CDR3 is TGTGCCATCAGTGAGTTCGGCGGAGACACAGATACGCAGTATTTT.

The rearrangement joins TRBV7-2 to TRBJ2-1; D is undetermined. With 3 bases removed from V and 6 bases from J, the gap between germline ends came to 9 bases. The CDR3 length is 13 residues. Germline assignment: CDR1 SGHTA and CDR2 FQGNSA. The CDR3 DNA sequence: TGTGCCAGCAGCTTTTACACGGCCAATGAGCAGTTCTTC. The encoded protein is CASSFYTANEQFF. Complete variable domain (other parts from reference TRBV7-2 and TRBJ2-1): GAGVSQSPSNKVTEKGKDVELRCDPISGHTALYWYRQSLGQGLEFLIYFQGNSAPDKSGLPSDRFSAERTGGSVSTLTIQRTQQEDSAVYLCASSFYTANEQFFGPGTRLTVL.

The chain has TRBV7-8 and TRBJ2-5, with 7 bases identical to TRBD2. The CDR3 covers 17 residues. The germline V gene encodes CDR1 SGHVS and CDR2 FQNEAQ. V dropped 5 bases and J dropped 0; count of bases not matched to a gene: 12. This chain's CDR3 is CASSPLGGGEYQETQYF. CDR3 coding DNA: TGTGCCAGCAGCCCTCTGGGGGGAGGGGAGTACCAAGAGACCCAGTACTTC.

This clone has a single count. J is TRBJ2-3 and V is TRBV5-4, with D possibly matching TRBD2 (5 bases). The CDR3 consists of 17 residues. Germline V CDR1 and CDR2: SGHNT, YYREEE (reference sequence). Trimming removed 1 base from V and 0 bases from J, with 15 bases in between. The CDR3 nucleotides are TGTGCCAGCAGCTTGTCTCTGGCGGGTAGTAGCACAGATACGCAGTATTTT. Its protein product is CASSLSLAGSSTDTQYF.